This T cell receptor (beta chain) was recorded in a study of monozygotic twins with inflammatory bowel disease. Study-wide points: Similarity of repertoires did not differ between concordant and discordant twins, possibly from limited power.

Eight reactions per sample, run separately, yielded cDNA. UMIs with a 6-nucleotide sample barcode were added by template switching. TCRdb derives one entry per CDR3 protein from the 5' RACE reads, leaving out DNA. In total, the table holds more than 300,000 distinct CDR3 sequences. No T cells were sorted before total RNA was taken from whole blood. Points on this clonotype: Its antigen is currently unknown.

The germline gives CDR1 SGHRS, CDR2 YFSETQ. The CDR3 runs to 15 residues. This clonotype was sampled from a human donor with ulcerative colitis or Crohn's disease, or a healthy co-twin of an affected twin (not recorded which). The sample was blood. This chain connects TRBV5-1 to TRBJ2-3; as DNA is missing, the TRBD1 call by TCRdb cannot be tested. This CDR3 is CASSIPGQWADTQYF.